This TCR beta chain was sequenced for a study of T cell responses to AZD1222 COVID-19 vaccine. Overall study results and limits: Among vaccine-associated CD4 TCRs, coverage spanned spike, with dominance at 160-218 and 743-854. Repertoire sampling happened only post peak T cell response. Mostly white British, mostly female donors; authors suggested clonal diversity may be underestimated.

In germline, CDR1 is SGHNT, CDR2 YYREEE (reference sequence). V was cut by 0 bases and J by 6 bases, with 10 bases left in between. This CDR3 region has 15 residues. For this clone: Its target is not known.

Generated by immunoSEQ multiplex PCR, the TCRdb table keeps only in-frame clones and is missing some. The sample lists 150,000 to 200,000 clones; approximately 92% were seen once. The sequencing here drew on peripheral blood, taken on day 0 of AZD1222 vaccination. The sequence derives from an adult in good health. V and J are TRBV5-4 and TRBJ1-6; tentative D call: TRBD1 (6 bases). The CDR3 bases are TGTGCCAGCAGCTTGGCTGGACAGCTTAATTCACCCCTCCACTTT. Translating gives CASSLAGQLNSPLHF.